The 21 T cell receptor beta chains below were found in one sample sequenced in a study of naive and memory T cell subsets. Four PCR rounds used nested alpha and beta constant region primers plus the SP2 primer. TCRdb re-called the UMI-ligation and nested PCR reads through MiXCR, storing one row per CDR3 protein. This table has 25,000 to 35,000 distinct CDR3 sequences, about 6.2% appearing once. Treatment of the sample: skin biopsy from PPD injection site in Mantoux-positive individual. A UMI-containing oligonucleotide was joined by 3' ligation to the TCR cDNA template. Sequenced material: skin, taken from a tuberculin skin test site. The receptors were gathered from an adult in good health.

The table lists this clonotype with many counts. This sequence joins TRBV2 and TRBJ2-1; D gene unclear. Germline V lookup: CDR1 SNHLY, CDR2 FYNNEI. The CDR3 consists of 14 residues. The V end was cut by 5 bases, the J end by 1 base, with 9 bases between. In DNA form, the CDR3 reads TGTGCCAGCAGTCCGACTCCTTCCTACAATGAGCAGTTCTTC. It specifies CASSPTPSYNEQFF.

As to this clonotype: The CDR3 end shows no conserved phenylalanine or tryptophan, and so a read error is likely. V gene TRBV11-1 combines with J gene TRBJ2-1; 8 bases align to TRBD2. The germline V gene has CDR1 SGHAT and CDR2 FQDESV (reference sequence). The CDR3 runs 15 residues. J gave up 9 bases and V 1 base, and 8 bases lay outside the gene matches. The CDR3 bases are TGTGCCAGCAGCTTAGTTAGCGGGAAGGCGGGTGAGCAGTTCTCC. Its protein product is CASSLVSGKAGEQFS.

This chain links TRBV19 with TRBJ1-3; D unresolved. Trimming took off 3 bases at V and 0 bases at J, with 9 bases between the two ends. CDR3 length: 15 amino acids. Germline-derived CDR1 and CDR2 are LNHDA and SQIVND (reference sequence). The CDR3 DNA reads as TGTGCCAGTAGTATCTCATCGCGCTCTGGAAACACCATATATTTT. This sequence encodes CASSISSRSGNTIYF. Supplemented by reference TRBV19 and TRBJ1-3, the full variable domain reads DGGITQSPKYLFRKEGQNVTLSCEQNLNHDAMYWYRQDPGQGLRLIYYSQIVNDFQKGDIAEGYSVSREKKESFPLTVTSAQKNPTAFYLCASSISSRSGNTIYFGEGSWLTVV.

The V gene is TRBV9, the J gene TRBJ2-1; D unresolved. The V end lost 0 bases, the J end lost 6 bases, and 10 bases lay between the germline ends. From germline, CDR1 is SGDLS and CDR2 YYNGEE. CDR3 length equals 14 residues. The CDR3 spells CASSVAANRNEQFF. CDR3 nucleotides: TGTGCCAGCAGCGTAGCCGCTAATCGCAATGAGCAGTTCTTC. Full variable domain (remainder filled in from reference TRBV9 and TRBJ2-1): DSGVTQTPKHLITATGQRVTLRCSPRSGDLSVYWYQQSLDQGLQFLIQYYNGEERAKGNILERFSAQQFPDLHSELNLSSLELGDSALYFCASSVAANRNEQFFGPGTRLTVL.

This clonotype occurred many times. This chain links TRBV6-5 with TRBJ1-4; no reliable D call. Germline CDR1 and CDR2: MNHEY and SVGAGI. Between the trimmed V and J ends, which lost 2 bases and 8 bases, there was a span of 12 bases. This CDR3 comprises 14 residues. The CDR3 DNA reads as TGTGCCAGCAGTTACGGCGGGCAGAGAGAAAAACTGTTTTTT. Amino acids: CASSYGGQREKLFF.

This clonotype was detected ten times or more. The genes are TRBV7-2 and TRBJ2-7; D is unclear. Germline lookup yields CDR1 SGHTA and CDR2 FQGNSA. V was pared by 5 bases and J by 11 bases, with 13 bases between. The CDR3 loop spans 11 amino acids. CDR3 protein: CASSTNYWEYF. The CDR3 DNA follows: TGTGCCAGCAGCACAAACTATTGGGAGTACTTC.

There are a few counts of this clonotype. The rearrangement joins TRBV19 to TRBJ1-1; D is perhaps TRBD1 (6 bases). Trimming cost V 6 bases and J 3 bases, with 20 bases left between them. Per germline, CDR1 LNHDA and CDR2 SQIVND (reference sequence). CDR3 length: 16 residues. As DNA, the CDR3 is TGTGCCAGTAGCCTTCCGGGGGGCGCTGGGGACACTGAAGCTTTCTTT. This encodes CASSLPGGAGDTEAFF.

This clonotype was picked up many times. The V call is TRBV7-2, the J call TRBJ2-3; TRBD2 agrees at 9 bases. Looked up from germline, CDR1 is SGHTA and CDR2 is FQGNSA. Trimming took 3 bases from V and 7 from J; bases not matched to a gene: 11. The CDR3 has 16 amino acids. CDR3 sequence (DNA): TGTGCCAGCAGCTTTGGGGCGGGGGGGCTTCGACATACGCAGTATTTT. Its protein is CASSFGAGGLRHTQYF.

This clonotype has a count of ten or more. The chain has TRBV7-6 and TRBJ2-7; 7 nucleotides match TRBD1. Losses at the gene ends were 5 bases for V and 3 bases for J; bases not matched to a gene: 7. The length of the CDR3 is 14 residues. CDR1 and CDR2 from the germline V gene are SGHVS and FNYEAQ. The CDR3 DNA reads as TGTGCCAGCAGCCACGACAGGGACGGCTACGAGCAGTACTTC. Translated: CASSHDRDGYEQYF.

This clonotype was seen ten or more times. The chain links TRBV4-1 to TRBJ1-1; a possible D gene is TRBD1 (6 bases). Germline CDR1 MGHRA, CDR2 YSYEKL. V was pared by 0 bases and J by 7 bases, with 15 bases between. This CDR3 has 15 amino acids. CDR3 DNA: TGCGCCAGCAGCCAAGAGGGGGCTGGGTACGGTGAAGCTTTCTTT. Translating it yields CASSQEGAGYGEAFF.

This clonotype was seen repeatedly, ten times or more. The V and J genes are TRBV25-1 and TRBJ2-5, with D maybe TRBD2 (7 bases). CDR3 length equals 15 residues. Trimming left V 8 bases short and J 3 bases short, with 19 bases between. Germline values: CDR1 MGHDK, CDR2 SYGVNS. The CDR3 reads CASSAGGGPKETQYF. The CDR3 DNA follows: TGTGCCAGCTCCGCTGGGGGGGGCCCAAAAGAGACCCAGTACTTC. The variable domain in full, completed from reference TRBV25-1 and TRBJ2-5, reads EADIYQTPRYLVIGTGKKITLECSQTMGHDKMYWYQQDPGMELHLIHYSYGVNSTEKGDLSSESTVSRIRTEHFPLTLESARPSHTSQYLCASSAGGGPKETQYFGPGTRLLVL.

The V and J genes are TRBV6-5 and TRBJ2-2; maybe TRBD1 (6 bases). Germline values: CDR1 MNHEY, CDR2 SVGAGI. Trimming removed 1 base from V and 7 bases from J, with 16 bases in between. This CDR3 has 16 amino acids. The CDR3 DNA follows: TGTGCCAGCAGTTACTACGCCGGGACAACTGACGGGGAGCTGTTTTTT. This translates into CASSYYAGTTDGELFF.

This clonotype was found many times. The chain carries TRBV7-2 and TRBJ1-4; 9 bases line up with TRBD1. The CDR3 runs 14 residues. The V segment lost 3 bases and the J segment 8 bases; nucleotides outside the gene matches: 4. The germline CDR1 and CDR2 sequences are SGHTA and FQGNSA. The CDR3 coding sequence is TGTGCCAGCAGCTTCGGGACAGGGCTAGAAAAACTGTTTTTT. Amino acids: CASSFGTGLEKLFF.

This clonotype was observed at least ten times. The CDR3 DNA reads as TGTGCCAGCAGTTACTCAACGGGACAGGGGACTCTAGCCAAAAACATTCAGTACTTC. Residues: CASSYSTGQGTLAKNIQYF. The genes are TRBV6-6 and TRBJ2-4, with TRBD1 matching over 10 bases. With 0 bases clipped from V and 0 bases from J, the junction kept 8 bases outside the gene matches. Germline CDR1 and CDR2: MNHNY and SVGAGI (reference sequence). The CDR3 spans 19 residues.

This clonotype occurred many times. The chain carries TRBV27 and TRBJ2-3; the match to TRBD2 covers 10 bases. V gave up 3 bases and J gave up 4 bases; unmatched junction bases: 4. CDR3 length: 15 residues. Germline lookup yields CDR1 MNHEY and CDR2 SMNVEV (reference sequence). This chain's CDR3 is CASSLSSGGSDTQYF. As DNA, the CDR3 is TGTGCCAGCAGTTTGTCTAGCGGGGGATCAGATACGCAGTATTTT.

Regarding this clonotype: Just one base apart from a much larger clone, this may be a read error. The chain is built from TRBV7-2 and TRBJ2-2; D is possibly TRBD2 (6 bases). Germline V CDR1 and CDR2: SGHTA, FQGNSA. The CDR3 sequence is 14 residues long. The CDR3 coding sequence is TGTGCCAGCAAAATGTGGGGGATTGCCGGGGGGCTGTTTTTT. Translated, it gives CASKMWGIAGGLFF.

The V and J genes are TRBV6-5 and TRBJ1-3; D unresolved. The CDR3 is 16 residues long. Germline CDR1 is MNHEY and CDR2 is SVGAGI. The V and J ends lost 2 bases and 0 bases respectively, with 11 bases between them. CDR3 nucleotides: TGTGCCAGCAGTTACAATAGGCCTAGCTCTGGAAACACCATATATTTT. This sequence encodes CASSYNRPSSGNTIYF.

This clonotype has just a few counts. V gene TRBV18 combines with J gene TRBJ2-7; 7 nucleotides match TRBD2. Germline trimming cut 6 bases from V and 1 base from J; bases unmatched to any gene: 12. Germline CDR1 KGHSH, CDR2 LQKENI. CDR3 size: 16 residues. CDR3 in amino acids: CASSAGPGGTSYEQYF. CDR3 sequence (DNA): TGTGCCAGCTCTGCGGGTCCCGGGGGGACGTCCTACGAGCAGTACTTC. The full variable domain, completed using reference TRBV18 and TRBJ2-7, is NAGVMQNPRHLVRRRGQEARLRCSPMKGHSHVYWYRQLPEEGLKFMVYLQKENIIDESGMPKERFSAEFPKEGPSILRIQQVVRGDSAAYFCASSAGPGGTSYEQYFGPGTRLTVT.

This clonotype is termed medium-sized. The chain combines TRBV20-1 with TRBJ1-4; the match to TRBD1 covers 8 bases. Per germline, CDR1 DFQATT and CDR2 SNEGSKA (reference sequence). This CDR3 comprises 15 residues. Germline trimming cut 5 bases from V and 8 bases from J; bases unmatched to any gene: 13. The CDR3 nucleotides read TGCAGTGCTTCGAAGCCCAGGGGGCGGACGGAAAAACTGTTTTTT. The encoded protein is CSASKPRGRTEKLFF.

In this sample, this clonotype turned up a few times. A read error may explain this, as a much larger clone is one base away. V is TRBV5-1 and J is TRBJ2-1; 9 bases map to TRBD2. V was clipped by 1 base and J by 10 bases; unmatched bases: 9. The CDR3 sequence is 15 residues long. Germline V lookup: CDR1 SGHRS, CDR2 YFSETQ. CDR3 sequence reads: CASSLMAGGRLEQFF. CDR3 nucleotides: TGCGCCAGCAGCTTGATGGCGGGGGGGCGATTGGAGCAGTTCTTC.

This clonotype was counted only a few times. V gene TRBV27 combines with J gene TRBJ2-1; no definite D call. The V and J ends lost 1 base and 8 bases respectively, with 6 bases between them. Per germline, CDR1 MNHEY and CDR2 SMNVEV (reference sequence). This CDR3 spans 12 amino acids. CDR3 DNA sequence: TGTGCCAGCAGTTTATACCCTGATGAGCAGTTCTTC. This gives the protein CASSLYPDEQFF.